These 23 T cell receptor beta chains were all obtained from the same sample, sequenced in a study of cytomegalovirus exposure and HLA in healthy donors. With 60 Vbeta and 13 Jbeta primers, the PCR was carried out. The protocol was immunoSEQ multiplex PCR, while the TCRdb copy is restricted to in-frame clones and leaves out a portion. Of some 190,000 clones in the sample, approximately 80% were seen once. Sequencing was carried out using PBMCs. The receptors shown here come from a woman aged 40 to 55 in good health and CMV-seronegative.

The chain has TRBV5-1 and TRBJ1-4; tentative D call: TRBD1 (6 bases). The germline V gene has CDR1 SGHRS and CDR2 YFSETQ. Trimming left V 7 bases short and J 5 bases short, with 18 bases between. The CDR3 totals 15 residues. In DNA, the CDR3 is TGCGCCAGCCGAAGCCCGGGACAAGTGAATGAAAAACTGTTTTTT. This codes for CASRSPGQVNEKLFF.

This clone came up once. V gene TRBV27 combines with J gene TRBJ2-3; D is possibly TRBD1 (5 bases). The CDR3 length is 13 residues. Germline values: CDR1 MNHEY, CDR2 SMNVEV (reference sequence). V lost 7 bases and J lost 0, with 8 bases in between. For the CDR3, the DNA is TGTGCCAGCACGCCAGGGAGCACAGATACGCAGTATTTT. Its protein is CASTPGSTDTQYF.

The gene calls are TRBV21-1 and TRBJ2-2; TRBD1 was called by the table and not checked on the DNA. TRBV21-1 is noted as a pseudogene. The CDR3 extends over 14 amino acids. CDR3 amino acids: CATQTGANTGELFF. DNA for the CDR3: TGTGCCACACAGACAGGGGCGAACACCGGGGAGCTGTTTTTT.

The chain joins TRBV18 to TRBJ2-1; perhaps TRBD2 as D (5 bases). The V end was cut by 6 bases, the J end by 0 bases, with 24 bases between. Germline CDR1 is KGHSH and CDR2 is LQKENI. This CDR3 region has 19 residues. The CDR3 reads CASSRDRSGSPLSYNEQFF. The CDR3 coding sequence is TGTGCCAGCTCCCGCGACCGGAGCGGCTCGCCACTCTCCTACAATGAGCAGTTCTTC.

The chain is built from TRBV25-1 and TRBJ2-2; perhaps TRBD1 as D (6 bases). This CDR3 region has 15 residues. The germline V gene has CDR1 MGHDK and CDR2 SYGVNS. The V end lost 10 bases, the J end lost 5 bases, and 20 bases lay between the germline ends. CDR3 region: CATLTAGAGTGELFF. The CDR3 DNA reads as TGTGCCACCCTCACCGCAGGGGCTGGAACCGGGGAGCTGTTTTTT.

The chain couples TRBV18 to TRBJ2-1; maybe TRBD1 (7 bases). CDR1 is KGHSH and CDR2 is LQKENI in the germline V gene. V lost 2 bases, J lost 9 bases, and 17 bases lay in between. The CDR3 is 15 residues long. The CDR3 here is CASSPGAGGAGEQFF. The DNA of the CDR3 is TGTGCCAGCTCACCAGGGGCAGGGGGAGCGGGTGAGCAGTTCTTC.

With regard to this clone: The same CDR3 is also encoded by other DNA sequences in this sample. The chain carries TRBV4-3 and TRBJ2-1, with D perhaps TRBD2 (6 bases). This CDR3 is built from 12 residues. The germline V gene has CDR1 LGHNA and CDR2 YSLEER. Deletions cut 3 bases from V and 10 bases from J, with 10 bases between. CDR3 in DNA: TGCGCCAGCAGCCAGGCGGGAACCGAGCAGTTCTTC. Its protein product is CASSQAGTEQFF.

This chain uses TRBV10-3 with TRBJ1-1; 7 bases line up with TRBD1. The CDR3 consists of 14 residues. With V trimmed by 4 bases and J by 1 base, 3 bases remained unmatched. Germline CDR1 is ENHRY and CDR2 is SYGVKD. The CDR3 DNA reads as TGTGCCATCAGTGGAAAGGGGGCGAACACTGAAGCTTTCTTT. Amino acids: CAISGKGANTEAFF.

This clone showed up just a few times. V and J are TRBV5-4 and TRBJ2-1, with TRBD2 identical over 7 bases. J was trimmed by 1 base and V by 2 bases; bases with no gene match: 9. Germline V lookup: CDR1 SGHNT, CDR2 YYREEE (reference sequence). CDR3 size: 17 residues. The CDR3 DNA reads TGTGCCAGCAGCTTTACGCTAGCGGTGAATTCCTACAATGAGCAGTTCTTC. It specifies CASSFTLAVNSYNEQFF.

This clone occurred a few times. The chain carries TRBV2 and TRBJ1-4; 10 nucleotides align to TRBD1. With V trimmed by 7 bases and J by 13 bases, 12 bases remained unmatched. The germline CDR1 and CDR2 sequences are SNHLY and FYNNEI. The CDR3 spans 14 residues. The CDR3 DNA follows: TGTGCCAGCATCCCCGAGGGACAGGGGAGTAGACTGTTTTTT. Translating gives CASIPEGQGSRLFF.

The chain's CDR3 is CASSRSGQFYEQYF. The DNA for the CDR3 is TGTGCCAGCAGCCGCTCGGGACAGTTCTACGAGCAGTACTTC. The chain carries TRBV7-9 and TRBJ2-7; 7 bases are a match to TRBD1. J was trimmed by 3 bases and V by 5 bases; bases with no gene match: 7. Per the germline V gene, CDR1 is SEHNR and CDR2 is FQNEAQ (reference sequence). The CDR3 spans 14 residues. Full variable domain (remainder filled in from reference TRBV7-9 and TRBJ2-7): DTGVSQNPRHKITKRGQNVTFRCDPISEHNRLYWYRQTLGQGPEFLTYFQNEAQLEKSRLLSDRFSAERPKGSFSTLEIQRTEQGDSAMYLCASSRSGQFYEQYFGPGTRLTVT.

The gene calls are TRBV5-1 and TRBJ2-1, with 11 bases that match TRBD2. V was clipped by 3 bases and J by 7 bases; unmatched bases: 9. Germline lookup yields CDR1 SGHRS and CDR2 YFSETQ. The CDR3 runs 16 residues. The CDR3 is CASSSLLAGVGNEQFF. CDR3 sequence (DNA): TGCGCCAGCAGCTCGCTACTAGCGGGAGTAGGGAATGAGCAGTTCTTC.

For the CDR3, the DNA is TGCGCCAGCAAGGCGGGAGGGCCGGTAAATACGCAGTATTTT. Translation: CASKAGGPVNTQYF. V and J are TRBV5-1 and TRBJ2-3; 9 positions match TRBD2. CDR3 size: 14 residues. Germline V CDR1 and CDR2: SGHRS, YFSETQ. V gave up 6 bases and J gave up 7 bases; unmatched junction bases: 9.

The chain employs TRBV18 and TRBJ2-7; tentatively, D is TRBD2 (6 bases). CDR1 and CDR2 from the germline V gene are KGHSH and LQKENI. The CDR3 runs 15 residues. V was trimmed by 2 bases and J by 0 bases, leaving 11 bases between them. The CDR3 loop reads CASSPGTRRSYEQYV. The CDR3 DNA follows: TGTGCCAGCTCACCAGGGACTCGACGCTCCTACGAGCAGTACGTC.

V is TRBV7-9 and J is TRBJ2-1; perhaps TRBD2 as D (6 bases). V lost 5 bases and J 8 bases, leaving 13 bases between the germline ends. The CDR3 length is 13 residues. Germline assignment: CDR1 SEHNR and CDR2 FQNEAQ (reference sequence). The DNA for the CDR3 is TGTGCCAGCAGCGCACTAGCAACGGATGAGCAGTTCTTC. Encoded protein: CASSALATDEQFF. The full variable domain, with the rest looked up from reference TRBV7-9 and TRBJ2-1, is DTGVSQNPRHKITKRGQNVTFRCDPISEHNRLYWYRQTLGQGPEFLTYFQNEAQLEKSRLLSDRFSAERPKGSFSTLEIQRTEQGDSAMYLCASSALATDEQFFGPGTRLTVL.

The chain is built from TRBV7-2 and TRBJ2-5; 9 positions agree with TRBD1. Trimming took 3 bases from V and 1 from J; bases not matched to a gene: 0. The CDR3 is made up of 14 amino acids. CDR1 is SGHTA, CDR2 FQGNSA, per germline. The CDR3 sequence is CASSLGQGQETQYF. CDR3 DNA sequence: TGTGCCAGCAGCTTGGGACAGGGCCAAGAGACCCAGTACTTC.

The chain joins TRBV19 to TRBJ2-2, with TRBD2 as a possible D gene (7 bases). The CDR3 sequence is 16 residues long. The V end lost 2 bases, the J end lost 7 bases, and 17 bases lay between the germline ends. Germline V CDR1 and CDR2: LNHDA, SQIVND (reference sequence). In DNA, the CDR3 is TGTGCCAGTAGTATAAGGGGGAGGGCCGGGATCGGGGAGCTGTTTTTT. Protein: CASSIRGRAGIGELFF.

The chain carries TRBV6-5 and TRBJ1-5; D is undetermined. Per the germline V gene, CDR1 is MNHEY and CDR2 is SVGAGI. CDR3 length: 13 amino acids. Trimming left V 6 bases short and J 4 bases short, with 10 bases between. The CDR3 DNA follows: TGTGCCAGCAGGTCGCGAGGGAATCAGCCCCAGCATTTT. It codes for CASRSRGNQPQHF.

The CDR3 region is CASSPDRGRVGYTF. For the CDR3, the DNA is TGTGCCAGCAGCCCGGACAGGGGGAGGGTTGGCTACACCTTC. The genes are TRBV9 and TRBJ1-2; 10 positions agree with TRBD1. The CDR3 is 14 residues long. Trimming removed 4 bases from V and 7 bases from J; junction bases left unmatched: 7. In germline, CDR1 is SGDLS, CDR2 YYNGEE. Full variable domain (remainder filled in from reference TRBV9 and TRBJ1-2): DSGVTQTPKHLITATGQRVTLRCSPRSGDLSVYWYQQSLDQGLQFLIQYYNGEERAKGNILERFSAQQFPDLHSELNLSSLELGDSALYFCASSPDRGRVGYTFGSGTRLTVV.

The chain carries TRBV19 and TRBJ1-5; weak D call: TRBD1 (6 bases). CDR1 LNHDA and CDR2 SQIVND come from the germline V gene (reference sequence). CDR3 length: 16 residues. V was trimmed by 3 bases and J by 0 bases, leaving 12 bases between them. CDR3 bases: TGTGCCAGTAGTATGGGGGGGCCCTATAGCAATCAGCCCCAGCATTTT. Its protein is CASSMGGPYSNQPQHF.

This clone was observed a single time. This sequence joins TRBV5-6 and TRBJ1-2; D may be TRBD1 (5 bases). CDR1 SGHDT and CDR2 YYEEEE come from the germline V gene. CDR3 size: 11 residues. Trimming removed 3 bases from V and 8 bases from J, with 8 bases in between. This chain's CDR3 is CASSYYRGYTF. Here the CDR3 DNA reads TGTGCCAGCAGCTACTACAGGGGCTACACCTTC.

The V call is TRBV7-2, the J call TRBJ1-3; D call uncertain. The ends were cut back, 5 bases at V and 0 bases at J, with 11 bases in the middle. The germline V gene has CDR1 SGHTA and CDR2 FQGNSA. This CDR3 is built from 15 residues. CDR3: CASSPGISSGNTIYF. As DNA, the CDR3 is TGTGCCAGCAGCCCGGGGATTTCCTCTGGAAACACCATATATTTT.

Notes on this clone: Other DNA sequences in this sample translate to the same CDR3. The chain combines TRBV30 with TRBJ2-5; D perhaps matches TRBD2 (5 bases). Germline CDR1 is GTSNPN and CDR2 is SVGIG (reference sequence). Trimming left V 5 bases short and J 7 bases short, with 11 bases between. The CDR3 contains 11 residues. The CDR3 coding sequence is TGTGCCTGGTCCCCCGGAGGGACCCAGTACTTC. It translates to CAWSPGGTQYF.